This T cell receptor beta chain was documented in a study of T cell changes during pregnancy in multiple sclerosis. J was trimmed by 0 bases and V by 4 bases; bases with no gene match: 4. The CDR3 has 16 amino acids. The V gene's germline CDR1 is MNHEY and CDR2 SMNVEV (reference sequence). Using immunoSEQ multiplex PCR, the repertoire was profiled, and TCRdb retains in-frame clones only, with some absent. Seen here are 95,000 to 100,000 clones, roughly nine tenths observed once, and the top ten hold roughly 2.1%. The source material was peripheral blood, sampled after pregnancy. This chain uses TRBV27 with TRBJ2-1; 9 positions match TRBD2. The receptor's source is a female donor in good health, enrolled as a control in a pregnancy study. Here the CDR3 reads CASSSISGSSYNEQFF. The DNA for the CDR3 is TGTGCCAGCAGTTCAATTAGCGGGAGCTCCTACAATGAGCAGTTCTTC.